The next 11 T cell receptor beta chains were all read from a single sample in a study of beta chain features in type 1 diabetes. Expressed TCRB transcripts got sequenced, as all isolated RNA was reverse transcribed. The assay was immunoSEQ multiplex PCR, and TCRdb's table has in-frame clones only and misses some. The data hold roughly 220,000 clones, with under 20% observed a single time. The antigens these receptors bind are not known. Study conclusions and caveats: TCRB CDR3s from Type 1 diabetes patients were moderately but significantly shorter in all four CD4+ subsets.

The sample comprised naive CD4+ T cells from blood. All receptors come from a man aged 25 to 45 with type 1 diabetes.

The rearrangement joins TRBV27 to TRBJ2-2, with D unresolved. There are 13 residues in the CDR3. Per the germline V gene, CDR1 is MNHEY and CDR2 is SMNVEV (reference sequence). The ends were cut back, 8 bases at V and 2 bases at J, with 9 bases in the middle. CDR3 DNA sequence: TGTGCCAGCCTGCACCGTAACACCGGGGAGCTGTTTTTT. Translated: CASLHRNTGELFF.

This clone came up a few times. The chain recombines TRBV10-3 with TRBJ2-3; 8 bases are shared with TRBD1. V was clipped by 6 bases and J by 1 base; unmatched bases: 3. Germline CDR1 ENHRY, CDR2 SYGVKD. This CDR3 region has 14 residues. CDR3 coding DNA: TGTGCCATCAGACCACAGGGGGGCACAGATACGCAGTATTTT. This sequence encodes CAIRPQGGTDTQYF.

This clone has just a few counts. V usage is TRBV28 and J usage is TRBJ2-1, with 7 bases fitting TRBD2. This CDR3 region has 15 residues. The trim removed 6 bases at V and 9 bases at J, leaving 14 bases unmatched. The germline V gene has CDR1 MDHEN and CDR2 SYDVKM. The CDR3 is CASRPRDYRFGEQFF. The DNA of the CDR3 is TGTGCCAGCAGACCGAGGGACTATCGTTTTGGTGAGCAGTTCTTC.

This clone has just a few counts. V and J are TRBV29-1 and TRBJ2-5; D is unclear. Germline-derived CDR1 and CDR2 are SQVTM and ANQGSEA. This CDR3 contains 12 residues. Trimming pared 7 bases from V and 1 base from J, leaving 10 bases between. The CDR3 bases are TGCAGCGGTGTACAAGTCCAAGAGACCCAGTACTTC. This encodes CSGVQVQETQYF.

This clone has only a few counts. This chain joins TRBV7-9 and TRBJ1-2, with 7 bases identical to TRBD1. CDR1 is SEHNR, CDR2 FQNEAQ, per germline (reference sequence). CDR3 length: 14 amino acids. V trimming: 10 bases; J trimming: 2 bases; junction bases outside the gene matches: 10. In DNA form, the CDR3 reads TGTGCCAATATACAGGGGTCCATCAACTATGGCTACACCTTC. It specifies CANIQGSINYGYTF.

This sequence joins TRBV9 and TRBJ2-7, with 9 bases identical to TRBD1. V dropped 2 bases and J dropped 2; count of bases not matched to a gene: 5. Germline assignment: CDR1 SGDLS and CDR2 YYNGEE. This CDR3 is built from 15 residues. Here the CDR3 DNA reads TGTGCCAGCAGCGTCGGGACAGGGAGCCCCTACGAGCAGTACTTC. Its protein is CASSVGTGSPYEQYF.

This chain connects TRBV19 to TRBJ2-2, with D tentatively TRBD1 (5 bases). The V end was cut by 8 bases, the J end by 5 bases, with 18 bases between. The CDR3 contains 15 residues. The germline gives CDR1 LNHDA, CDR2 SQIVND (reference sequence). This CDR3 is CASLIWQGGTGELFF. The CDR3 bases are TGTGCCAGTCTAATATGGCAGGGTGGGACCGGGGAGCTGTTTTTT.

The rearrangement uses TRBV4-2 and TRBJ2-1; no clear D gene. The CDR3 contains 13 residues. Deletions cut 1 base from V and 10 bases from J, with 11 bases between. Germline V gene sequence: CDR1 LGHNA, CDR2 YNFKEQ. The CDR3 is CASSQVTRMEQFF. CDR3 in DNA: TGTGCCAGCAGCCAAGTAACGCGAATGGAGCAGTTCTTC.

The V call is TRBV2, the J call TRBJ1-2; 8 positions agree with TRBD1. The trim removed 8 bases at V and 8 bases at J, leaving 13 bases unmatched. Looked up from germline, CDR1 is SNHLY and CDR2 is FYNNEI. There are 14 residues in the CDR3. The CDR3 sequence: CASRATGTGSGYTF. The CDR3 DNA sequence: TGTGCCAGCCGGGCCACCGGGACAGGTAGCGGCTACACCTTC.

This chain uses TRBV7-2 with TRBJ1-4; D possibly corresponds to TRBD1 (6 bases). The CDR3 runs 15 residues. Deletions cut 2 bases from V and 9 bases from J, with 16 bases between. Per the germline V gene, CDR1 is SGHTA and CDR2 is FQGNSA. The CDR3 coding sequence is TGTGCCAGCAGCTTACAGGGGCAGGTTAAGCAAAAACTGTTTTTT. This encodes CASSLQGQVKQKLFF. Together with reference TRBV7-2 and TRBJ1-4, the CDR3 gives the full variable domain: GAGVSQSPSNKVTEKGKDVELRCDPISGHTALYWYRQSLGQGLEFLIYFQGNSAPDKSGLPSDRFSAERTGGSVSTLTIQRTQQEDSAVYLCASSLQGQVKQKLFFGSGTQLSVL.

The chain joins TRBV5-1 to TRBJ1-2; 7 nucleotides align to TRBD1. Trimming took 4 bases from V and 2 from J; bases not matched to a gene: 2. Looked up from germline, CDR1 is SGHRS and CDR2 is YFSETQ. The CDR3 consists of 13 residues. In nucleotides, the CDR3 is TGCGCCAGCAGCGGGACAGAAAACTATGGCTACACCTTC. Its protein product is CASSGTENYGYTF.